These T cell receptor beta chains were read from a single sample in a study of blood T cell repertoires in COVID-19. Profiling relied on immunoSEQ multiplex PCR, and the TCRdb table lists in-frame clones only, not all of them. The table includes fewer than 250,000 clones, around 85% detected once. Sequencing was performed on peripheral blood. The receptor source for this set is a man aged 40-50 years with acute or convalescent COVID-19. CDR3s include the opening cysteine and the closing phenylalanine or tryptophan. A D gene is named only where the DNA matches it firmly. Only part of the rows carry a size: once, few, many, or a class if the clone is expanded.

size: NA; D: TRBD1; V: TRBV20-1; J: TRBJ1-5; CDR3: CSASPTGANQPQHF; DNA: TGCAGTGCTAGTCCTACAGGGGCGAATCAGCCCCAGCATTTT
size: NA; D: TRBD2; V: TRBV5-6; J: TRBJ2-3; CDR3: CASSSPAREGTDTQYF; DNA: TGTGCCAGCAGCTCCCCCGCGCGGGAGGGCACAGATACGCAGTATTTT
size: NA; D: NA; V: TRBV6-2/TRBV6-3; J: TRBJ2-3; CDR3: CASSPDSRGFADTQYF; DNA: TGTGCCAGCAGCCCTGATAGCAGGGGCTTCGCAGATACGCAGTATTTT
size: NA; D: TRBD1; V: TRBV4-1; J: TRBJ1-4; CDR3: CASSHLQGDTEKLFF; DNA: TGCGCCAGCAGCCATTTACAGGGGGATACTGAAAAACTGTTTTTT
size: NA; D: TRBD1; V: TRBV7-9; J: TRBJ1-4; CDR3: CASSLRDRVGEKLFF; DNA: TGTGCCAGCAGCCTTCGGGACAGGGTCGGGGAAAAACTGTTTTTT
size: NA; D: NA; V: TRBV10-3; J: TRBJ2-5; CDR3: CASGLNGVAETKETQYF; DNA: TGTGCCAGCGGCCTAAATGGGGTAGCGGAGACCAAAGAGACCCAGTACTTC
size: NA; D: NA; V: TRBV6-5; J: TRBJ1-5; CDR3: CASSLSSVDQPQHF; DNA: TGTGCCAGCAGTTTGAGCTCGGTCGATCAGCCCCAGCATTTT
size: few; D: TRBD1; V: TRBV11-1; J: TRBJ2-7; CDR3: CASRGTGSYEQYF; DNA: TGTGCCAGCAGGGGGACAGGGTCCTACGAGCAGTACTTC
size: NA; D: TRBD1; V: TRBV7-3; J: TRBJ2-2; CDR3: CASSLSTGVGTGELFF; DNA: TGTGCCAGCAGCTTATCAACAGGGGTCGGAACCGGGGAGCTGTTTTTT
size: NA; D: NA; V: TRBV11-2; J: TRBJ2-5; CDR3: CASTVTSLETQYF; DNA: TGTGCCAGCACCGTAACTAGCCTCGAGACCCAGTACTTC
size: NA; D: TRBD1; V: TRBV9; J: TRBJ1-1; CDR3: CASSRTGVTEAFF; DNA: TGTGCCAGCAGCCGAACAGGGGTCACTGAAGCTTTCTTT
size: NA; D: NA; V: TRBV9; J: TRBJ1-5; CDR3: CASSAGSLGNQPQHF; DNA: TGTGCCAGCAGCGCAGGGTCCCTGGGCAATCAGCCCCAGCATTTT
size: NA; D: NA; V: TRBV15; J: TRBJ1-4; CDR3: CATSISGDIRTRELFF; DNA: TGTGCCACCAGCATATCTGGGGACATTCGGACGAGGGAACTGTTTTTT
size: NA; D: TRBD1; V: TRBV11-2; J: TRBJ2-3; CDR3: CASSLAVSTGGGLDTQYF; DNA: TGTGCCAGCAGCTTAGCGGTCTCGACAGGGGGCGGTTTAGATACGCAGTATTTT
size: NA; D: NA; V: TRBV19; J: TRBJ2-3; CDR3: CASRPRGSGTDTQYF; DNA: TGTGCCAGTCGGCCTAGAGGGTCGGGAACAGATACGCAGTATTTT
size: NA; D: NA; V: TRBV23-1; J: TRBJ1-2; CDR3: CASSQSRREGYTF; DNA: TGCGCCAGCAGTCAATCGCGGCGGGAAGGCTACACCTTC
size: few; D: NA; V: TRBV11-3; J: TRBJ1-3; CDR3: CASSPRNTIYF; DNA: TGTGCCAGCAGTCCGAGGAACACCATATATTTT
size: NA; D: NA; V: TRBV7-3; J: TRBJ2-3; CDR3: CASSPEAPDTQYF; DNA: TGTGCCAGCAGCCCAGAGGCCCCAGATACGCAGTATTTT
size: NA; D: NA; V: TRBV9; J: TRBJ2-7; CDR3: CASSVEAGSEQYF; DNA: TGTGCCAGCAGCGTAGAGGCAGGTAGCGAGCAGTACTTC
size: NA; D: TRBD2; V: TRBV4-2; J: TRBJ2-7; CDR3: CASSQTLAVRYEQYF; DNA: TGTGCCAGCAGCCAGACGCTAGCGGTGCGATACGAGCAGTACTTC
size: NA; D: NA; V: TRBV3-1/TRBV3-2; J: TRBJ1-2; CDR3: CASRQRGKYGYTF; DNA: TGTGCCAGCAGACAAAGGGGGAAATATGGCTACACCTTC
size: NA; D: TRBD2; V: TRBV5-1; J: TRBJ2-5; CDR3: CASSWGAGGYQETQYF; DNA: TGCGCCAGCAGCTGGGGAGCGGGGGGGTACCAAGAGACCCAGTACTTC
size: few; D: TRBD1; V: TRBV5-1; J: TRBJ1-6; CDR3: CASSSEDRGNSPLHF; DNA: TGCGCCAGCAGCTCCGAGGACAGGGGCAATTCACCCCTCCACTTT
size: NA; D: NA; V: TRBV7-2; J: TRBJ1-5; CDR3: CASSLLERGSPQHF; DNA: TGTGCCAGCAGCTTACTAGAGCGCGGCTCCCCCCAGCATTTT
size: NA; D: NA; V: TRBV5-1; J: TRBJ1-1; CDR3: CASSVNQENTEAFF; DNA: TGCGCCAGCAGCGTCAACCAGGAGAACACTGAAGCTTTCTTT
size: NA; D: NA; V: TRBV5-4; J: TRBJ2-1; CDR3: CASSFTVSSYNEQFF; DNA: TGTGCCAGCAGCTTTACCGTCAGCTCCTACAATGAGCAGTTCTTC
size: NA; D: NA; V: TRBV6-5; J: TRBJ1-6; CDR3: CASTGRGNSPLHF; DNA: TGTGCCAGCACGGGGAGGGGTAATTCACCCCTCCACTTT
size: NA; D: NA; V: TRBV4-1; J: TRBJ2-7; CDR3: CASSQDGEQYF; DNA: TGCGCCAGCAGCCAAGACGGCGAGCAGTACTTC
size: NA; D: NA; V: TRBV7-9; J: TRBJ2-3; CDR3: CASSLVAGATDTQYF; DNA: TGTGCCAGCAGCTTAGTGGCAGGGGCAACAGATACGCAGTATTTT
size: NA; D: NA; V: TRBV4-1; J: TRBJ2-1; CDR3: CASSLPGASNYNEQFF; DNA: TGCGCCAGCAGCCTACCAGGGGCCTCAAACTACAATGAGCAGTTCTTC
size: NA; D: TRBD1; V: TRBV5-1; J: TRBJ1-2; CDR3: CASSLGQGNYGYTF; DNA: TGCGCCAGCAGCTTAGGACAGGGGAACTATGGCTACACCTTC
size: NA; D: NA; V: TRBV4-1; J: TRBJ2-7; CDR3: CASSQGRGSSYEQYF; DNA: TGCGCCAGCAGCCAAGGGAGGGGTTCTTCCTACGAGCAGTACTTC
size: NA; D: NA; V: TRBV27; J: TRBJ2-2; CDR3: CASCLGATGELFF; DNA: TGTGCCAGCTGTCTGGGGGCCACCGGGGAGCTGTTTTTT
size: NA; D: TRBD1; V: TRBV7-9; J: TRBJ1-2; CDR3: CASIPGTVNYGYTF; DNA: TGTGCCAGCATCCCGGGGACAGTAAACTATGGCTACACCTTC
size: NA; D: TRBD1; V: TRBV4-2; J: TRBJ2-2; CDR3: CASSPDRGTTNTGELFF; DNA: TGTGCCAGCAGCCCCGACAGGGGAACAACGAACACCGGGGAGCTGTTTTTT
size: NA; D: TRBD2; V: TRBV29-1; J: TRBJ2-4; CDR3: CSVALGGKNIQYF; DNA: TGCAGCGTCGCCCTCGGGGGGAAAAACATTCAGTACTTC
size: NA; D: TRBD1; V: TRBV19; J: TRBJ1-6; CDR3: CASSQGGATNSPLHF; DNA: TGTGCCAGTAGTCAAGGGGGCGCAACGAACTCACCCCTCCACTTT
size: NA; D: NA; V: TRBV4-1; J: TRBJ2-7; CDR3: CASSQGTFGAYEQYF; DNA: TGCGCCAGCAGCCAAGGGACTTTTGGAGCCTACGAGCAGTACTTC
size: NA; D: NA; V: TRBV5-1; J: TRBJ2-6; CDR3: CASSPGPSGGANVLTF; DNA: TGCGCCAGCAGCCCGGGTCCTTCTGGTGGGGCCAACGTCCTGACTTTC
size: NA; D: NA; V: TRBV7-9; J: TRBJ1-2; CDR3: CASSSGLLGYTF; DNA: TGTGCCAGCAGCTCGGGACTGCTTGGCTACACCTTC
size: NA; D: NA; V: TRBV27; J: TRBJ2-7; CDR3: CASSFSGSYEQYF; DNA: TGTGCCAGCAGTTTCAGCGGTTCCTACGAGCAGTACTTC
size: NA; D: TRBD2; V: TRBV4-2; J: TRBJ2-3; CDR3: CASSPRTSGSLADTQYF; DNA: TGTGCCAGCAGCCCCCGGACTAGCGGGTCTTTAGCAGATACGCAGTATTTT
size: NA; D: NA; V: TRBV4-2; J: TRBJ1-2; CDR3: CASSPGAANYGYTF; DNA: TGTGCCAGCAGCCCCGGAGCAGCTAACTATGGCTACACCTTC
size: NA; D: NA; V: TRBV28; J: TRBJ1-3; CDR3: CASLERLGHGNTIYF; DNA: TGTGCCAGTCTAGAGAGGTTAGGCCATGGAAACACCATATATTTT
size: once; D: NA; V: TRBV7-6; J: TRBJ2-3; CDR3: CASSLVGEADTQYF; DNA: TGTGCCAGCAGCTTAGTCGGGGAAGCAGATACGCAGTATTTT
size: NA; D: TRBD1; V: TRBV30; J: TRBJ2-1; CDR3: CAWSVWGPRTGGVDEQFF; DNA: TGTGCCTGGAGTGTATGGGGACCCCGGACAGGGGGTGTGGATGAGCAGTTCTTC
size: NA; D: NA; V: TRBV18; J: TRBJ2-7; CDR3: CASSPVPLRSSYEQYF; DNA: TGTGCCAGCTCACCTGTCCCGTTGCGGAGCTCCTACGAGCAGTACTTC
size: few; D: NA; V: TRBV7-9; J: TRBJ2-5; CDR3: CASSLTGGETQYF; DNA: TGTGCCAGCAGCTTAACCGGAGGGGAGACCCAGTACTTC
size: NA; D: TRBD2; V: TRBV2; J: TRBJ2-3; CDR3: CASSEAGLSAGETDTQYF; DNA: TGTGCCAGCAGTGAAGCGGGGCTCTCAGCGGGGGAGACAGATACGCAGTATTTT
size: NA; D: NA; V: TRBV14; J: TRBJ1-2; CDR3: CASSQRFSREYNYGYTF; DNA: TGTGCCAGCAGCCAACGATTCTCAAGGGAGTATAACTATGGCTACACCTTC
size: NA; D: NA; V: TRBV6-2/TRBV6-3; J: TRBJ2-7; CDR3: CASSSLSTRQYF; DNA: TGTGCCAGCAGCTCCCTTAGTACTCGGCAGTACTTC
size: NA; D: NA; V: TRBV5-4; J: TRBJ2-7; CDR3: CASSLATEPYEQYF; DNA: TGTGCCAGCAGCTTGGCGACGGAGCCCTACGAGCAGTACTTC